These 11 T cell receptor beta chains originate from one sample sequenced in a study of blood T cell repertoires in COVID-19. TCRdb's table, derived via immunoSEQ multiplex PCR, lists solely in-frame clones and lacks some. The data contain roughly 34,000 clones, 85% to 95% of them singletons. The specimen was peripheral blood. The receptors were sampled from a man between 60 and 75 years old with active or convalescent COVID-19.

V gene TRBV7-2 combines with J gene TRBJ1-2; 8 nucleotides align to TRBD1. CDR3 size: 17 residues. From germline, CDR1 is SGHTA and CDR2 FQGNSA. Trimming took 2 bases from V and 0 from J; bases not matched to a gene: 8. The CDR3 is CASSLRLTGVANYGYTF. Written as DNA, the CDR3 is TGTGCCAGCAGCTTACGGCTGACAGGGGTAGCTAACTATGGCTACACCTTC.

J is TRBJ1-2 and V is TRBV10-3; TRBD1 is a possible D gene (5 bases). CDR3 length: 15 residues. Trimming left V 10 bases short and J 6 bases short, with 24 bases between. Germline V gene lookup returns CDR1 ENHRY and CDR2 SYGVKD. This CDR3 is CASTNGRRLGDGYTF. As DNA, the CDR3 is TGTGCCAGCACGAACGGCAGGCGTTTAGGGGATGGCTACACCTTC.

The CDR3 region is CSVEVQGAGNQPQHF. CDR3 nucleotide sequence: TGCAGCGTCGAGGTTCAGGGGGCTGGCAATCAGCCCCAGCATTTT. The rearrangement uses TRBV29-1 and TRBJ1-5; 8 nucleotides align to TRBD1. The CDR3 runs to 15 residues. Germline V lookup: CDR1 SQVTM, CDR2 ANQGSEA. After removal of 6 bases from V and 2 bases from J, the junction contained 9 bases not matched to a gene.

V gene TRBV27 combines with J gene TRBJ2-3; 9 bases agree with TRBD2. This CDR3 is 15 amino acids long. The germline V gene encodes CDR1 MNHEY and CDR2 SMNVEV (reference sequence). V was clipped by 3 bases and J by 4 bases; unmatched bases: 5. This CDR3 reads CASSLTSGLPDTQYF. CDR3 nucleotides: TGTGCCAGCAGTTTGACTAGCGGTCTCCCAGATACGCAGTATTTT.

The V and J genes are TRBV15 and TRBJ1-2; D is possibly TRBD1 (5 bases). The CDR3 length is 15 residues. Deletions cut 5 bases from V and 4 bases from J, with 17 bases between. Germline CDR1 reads LNHNV; CDR2 reads YYDKDF (reference sequence). CDR3 sequence: CATSGPSGSGYGYTF. CDR3 nucleotides: TGTGCCACCAGCGGGCCATCAGGGTCGGGCTATGGCTACACCTTC.

The chain has TRBV11-1 and TRBJ2-4; a weak D match, TRBD2 (6 bases). Germline lookup yields CDR1 SGHAT and CDR2 FQDESV (reference sequence). There are 14 residues in the CDR3. Trimming removed 1 base from V and 4 bases from J, with 8 bases in between. CDR3 protein: CASSLDGGKNIQYF. As DNA, the CDR3 is TGTGCCAGCAGCTTAGATGGGGGGAAAAACATTCAGTACTTC.

The chain recombines TRBV4-2 with TRBJ1-4, with 10 bases aligning to TRBD1. The CDR3 has 14 amino acids. CDR1 LGHNA and CDR2 YNFKEQ come from the germline V gene. V dropped 9 bases and J dropped 5; count of bases not matched to a gene: 6. CDR3 sequence (DNA): TGTGCCAGTAAAACGGACAGGGGGAATGAAAAACTGTTTTTT. Protein product: CASKTDRGNEKLFF.

This chain connects TRBV6-2 or TRBV6-3 to TRBJ2-7, with no clear D. Trimming pared 5 bases from V and 2 bases from J, leaving 10 bases between. The CDR3 has 13 amino acids. Per the germline V gene, CDR1 is MNHEY and CDR2 is SVGEGT. The CDR3 sequence: CASSDHETYEQYF. DNA of the CDR3: TGTGCCAGCAGTGATCATGAGACCTACGAGCAGTACTTC.

This clone was counted a single time. V usage is TRBV11-1 and J usage is TRBJ2-7, with D tentatively TRBD1 (6 bases). Trimming stripped 5 bases from V and 0 bases from J, with 14 bases between. Per germline, CDR1 SGHAT and CDR2 FQDESV (reference sequence). This CDR3 region has 15 residues. The CDR3 DNA reads as TGTGCCAGCAGCCCCAGTTGGACAGCCTCCTACGAGCAGTACTTC. Encoded protein: CASSPSWTASYEQYF.

V usage is TRBV9 and J usage is TRBJ2-5; D remains unclear. V lost 2 bases and J 5 bases, leaving 10 bases between the germline ends. The CDR3 consists of 13 residues. Germline-derived CDR1 and CDR2 are SGDLS and YYNGEE. CDR3 protein: CASSVYSSETQYF. In DNA form, the CDR3 reads TGTGCCAGCAGCGTTTACAGTTCCGAGACCCAGTACTTC.

V and J are TRBV6-2 or TRBV6-3 and TRBJ2-7, with TRBD1 matching 7 bases. Germline CDR1 reads MNHEY; CDR2 reads SVGEGT. The V and J ends lost 5 bases and 2 bases, in that order; junction bases with no gene match: 3. CDR3 length: 13 residues. CDR3 amino acids: CASSGQAAYEQYF. Here the CDR3 DNA reads TGTGCCAGCAGTGGACAGGCTGCCTACGAGCAGTACTTC.